This TCR beta chain was sequenced in a study of spatial heterogeneity in lung cancer. Study summary: The library had UMIs, and each TCR and UMI pair averaged more than ten raw reads. Regarding the study as a whole: Follow-up blood showed ubiquitous expanded tumor TCRs less than blood at resection did.

V lost 1 base and J lost 6, with 11 bases in between. This CDR3 is built from 14 residues. Germline V gene sequence: CDR1 SGHAT, CDR2 FQNNGV. Stated time point: sample taken at primary tumor resection. Unsorted samples of tumor, nontumor lung or frozen PBMC had their whole RNA sequenced. The cohort: some 70 early-stage, untreated non-small cell lung cancer patients. Unique molecular identifiers, one per molecule, were present on every TCR cDNA molecule. TCRdb re-called the 5' RACE reads through MiXCR, storing one row per CDR3 protein. The sample holds some 20,000 distinct CDR3 sequences, about 3% seen once. Turning to this clonotype: What it binds is unknown.

The chain joins TRBV11-2 to TRBJ2-3, with unresolved D. This receptor was identified in a female donor with early-stage non-small cell lung cancer. Material: PBMCs, obtained at surgery. The CDR3 here is CASSLGDHGDTQYF. The DNA for the CDR3 is TGTGCCAGCAGCTTAGGGGATCACGGGGATACGCAGTATTTT.